The 30 T cell receptor beta chains presented below share a single source sample, sequenced in a study of tumor-infiltrating lymphocytes in primary liver carcinoma. Extraction of RNA together with DNA used about 17-30 mg of unsorted bulk tissue. A primer in the constant region served to generate TCR beta cDNA from roughly 520 ng of total RNA. Amplification in three nested multiplex PCR rounds with slightly modified ARM-PCR gave rise to TCR beta libraries. For approximately 11 cycles apiece, the opening two PCR rounds ran with TRBV1-TRBV30 forward primers and a C-beta reverse primer. TCRdb fed the multiplex PCR reads into MiXCR, producing one record per CDR3 protein. The table shows more than 85,000 distinct CDR3 sequences, with roughly four fifths occurring only once. Sequencing input: liver tumor tissue from sampling region 3. The sample's subset: tumor region T3, left-lateral pole. The source of these receptors is a middle-aged man with primary liver carcinoma and hepatitis B virus infection.

This clonotype is a singleton in its sample. Its ends do not fully match the called genes, so a read error is possible. V is TRBV6-1 and J is TRBJ2-7; 7 nucleotides agree with TRBD1. This CDR3 contains 16 residues. Germline CDR1 and CDR2: MNHNS and SASEGT. The CDR3 DNA reads TGTGCTAGCAATACGGACAGGTCACCAATTCTACGCGATCAGTACTTC. This gives the protein CASNTDRSPILRDQYF.

Notes on this clonotype: Germline is not matched at one junction end, which may reflect a read error. This sequence joins TRBV11-2 and TRBJ2-1, with 8 bases lining up with TRBD2. The CDR3 sequence is 14 residues long. Per germline, CDR1 SGHAT and CDR2 FQNNGV. The CDR3 region is CAISLTSGSHEQFF. The CDR3 bases are TGTGCCATCAGCTTAACTAGCGGAAGCCATGAGCAGTTCTTC.

Concerning this clonotype itself: An end of the junction does not agree with germline; a read error may underlie this. The rearrangement links TRBV29-1 to TRBJ2-2; the match to TRBD2 covers 10 bases. CDR1 and CDR2 (germline): SQVTM, ANQGSEA. This CDR3 comprises 15 residues. This chain's CDR3 is CRVGTSAANSGELFF. The CDR3 DNA sequence: TGCCGCGTTGGGACTAGCGCAGCGAACAGCGGGGAGCTGTTTTTT.

In the case of this clonotype: The junction departs from germline at one end; a sequencing error may be responsible. J is TRBJ2-5 and V is TRBV24-1; D could derive from TRBD1 or TRBD2 (5 bases each). Germline V gives CDR1 KGHDR, CDR2 SFDVKD. The CDR3 sequence is 15 residues long. The CDR3 sequence is CATRGAGAGQETPYF. DNA of the CDR3: TGTGCCACCAGAGGCGCCGGGGCAGGGCAAGAGACCCCGTACTTC.

On this clonotype: A much larger clone lies one base from this, so it may be a read error. CDR3 nucleotides: TGCGCCAGCAGCTTGGATCCTAGCGGGCTAACGTACAATGAGCACTTCTTC. Translated: CASSLDPSGLTYNEHFF. This chain links TRBV5-1 with TRBJ2-1, with 8 nucleotides matching TRBD2. CDR3 size: 17 residues. CDR1 is SGHRS and CDR2 is YFSETQ in the germline V gene. The whole variable domain, remainder taken from reference TRBV5-1 and TRBJ2-1, is KAGVTQTPRYLIKTRGQQVTLSCSPISGHRSVSWYQQTPGQGLQFLFEYFSETQRNKGNFPGRFSGRQFSNSRSEMNVSTLELGDSALYLCASSLDPSGLTYNEHFFGPGTRLTVL.

About this clonotype itself: One end of the junction fails to match germline, which may point to a read error. This chain links TRBV4-1 with TRBJ2-2, with D hard to call. The CDR3 is 14 amino acids. Germline V gene data show CDR1 as MGHRA and CDR2 as YSYEKL. CDR3 protein: CASSKHGDTGELFF. The DNA of the CDR3 is TGCGCCAGCAGCAAGCACGGAGACACAGGGGAGCTGTTTTTT.

This clonotype was counted at least ten times. The CDR3 DNA reads TGTGCCACGGAGGGCAGAACTACGAACACCGGGGAGCTGTTTTTT. Translation: CATEGRTTNTGELFF. The chain combines TRBV28 with TRBJ2-2, with D perhaps matching TRBD2 (6 bases). CDR1 is MDHEN and CDR2 is SYDVKM in the germline V gene. The CDR3 has 15 amino acids. V lost 10 bases, J lost 0 bases, and 15 bases lay in between.

The genes are TRBV6-1 and TRBJ2-1, with 9 bases lining up with TRBD2. The V and J ends lost 2 bases and 6 bases, in that order; junction bases with no gene match: 8. Per germline, CDR1 MNHNS and CDR2 SASEGT. The CDR3 runs 16 residues. The CDR3, as DNA: TGTGCCAGCAGTGAACAGACTAGCGGAAGGATCAATGAGCAGTTCTTC. It is translated as CASSEQTSGRINEQFF.

With respect to this clonotype: The CDR3 carries no conserved terminal phenylalanine or tryptophan, so it likely arises from a read error. The rearrangement joins TRBV29-1 to TRBJ2-7; possible D gene TRBD1, 6 bases. Trimming pared 6 bases from V and 7 bases from J, leaving 22 bases between. CDR3 size: 14 residues. Germline values: CDR1 SQVTM, CDR2 ANQGSEA. CDR3 in DNA: TGCAGCGTCCCAAACAGGGTGGATCAGGTTGAGCAGTACTCC. It specifies CSVPNRVDQVEQYS.

The chain employs TRBV7-8 and TRBJ2-5; the D is unclear. The germline V gene has CDR1 SGHVS and CDR2 FQNEAQ. Trimming stripped 5 bases from V and 5 bases from J, with 15 bases between. The CDR3 extends over 14 amino acids. The CDR3 DNA sequence: TGTGCCAGCAGCAGCGACATGGGGATTGAGACCCAGTACTTC. Amino acid sequence: CASSSDMGIETQYF.

In the case of this clonotype: Relative to the germline gene, one junction end is altered; a read error may explain this. The chain has TRBV13 and TRBJ1-5; D is uncertain. Germline V CDR1 and CDR2: PRHDT, FYEKMQ (reference sequence). This CDR3 contains 14 residues. CDR3 nucleotide sequence: TGTGTCAGCAGCTTAGGCGGTATCAATCAGCCCCAGCATTTT. This encodes CVSSLGGINQPQHF.

The chain combines TRBV16 with TRBJ2-7, with D hard to call. CDR1 is KGHSY and CDR2 is FQNENV in the germline V gene. The CDR3 has 12 residues. Trimming removed 5 bases from V and 6 bases from J, with 11 bases in between. The CDR3 DNA follows: TGTGCCAGCAGCGAAAACAGAGGCGAGCAGTACTTC. It encodes CASSENRGEQYF.

As to this clonotype: The CDR3 does not close with the conserved phenylalanine or tryptophan, likely indicating a read error. V and J are TRBV11-2 and TRBJ2-3; 10 bases are a match to TRBD1. Germline V gene data show CDR1 as SGHAT and CDR2 as FQNNGV. This CDR3 has 16 amino acids. In nucleotides, the CDR3 is TGTGCCATCAGCCCGTGGACAGGGGGAGACACAGATACACAGTATTTG. Translating gives CAISPWTGGDTDTQYL.

Concerning this clonotype itself: An end of the junction differs from the germline gene, which may be a read error. V usage is TRBV29-1 and J usage is TRBJ2-2; TRBD2 is a possible D gene (5 bases). CDR1 and CDR2 (germline): SQVTM, ANQGSEA. The CDR3 contains 12 residues. CDR3: CSIGSGTGELFF. The CDR3 DNA reads as TGCAGCATTGGATCCGGAACCGGGGAGCTGTTTTTC.

This clonotype is a singleton in its sample. Mismatch with germline at one junction end may stem from a read error. The genes are TRBV12-3 or TRBV12-4 and TRBJ1-5, with a possible D match to TRBD1 (5 bases). This CDR3 contains 13 residues. The CDR3 DNA follows: TGTGCCAGCCAGGGTTCTGGGGCTCAGTCCCAGCATTTT. Its protein is CASQGSGAQSQHF.

The chain combines TRBV10-3 with TRBJ2-3; 14 bases agree with TRBD2. Germline V gene sequence: CDR1 ENHRY, CDR2 SYGVKD. After removal of 2 bases from V and 1 base from J, the junction contained 8 bases not matched to a gene. This CDR3 comprises 19 residues. The CDR3 loop reads CAISEIGLAGGSCTDTQYF. DNA for the CDR3: TGTGCCATCAGTGAGATTGGACTAGCGGGAGGAAGTTGCACAGATACGCAGTATTTT.

About this clonotype itself: A junction boundary mismatches the germline segment, possibly from a read error. This chain uses TRBV6-4 with TRBJ2-2; the D gene could be TRBD1 or TRBD2 (5 bases each). This CDR3 has 15 amino acids. CDR1 MRHNA and CDR2 SNTAGT come from the germline V gene. Written as DNA, the CDR3 is TGTGTCAGCAGTGACTTACAGGCGAACACCGGGGACCTGTTTTTT. Protein product: CVSSDLQANTGDLFF.

The chain joins TRBV6-2 or TRBV6-3 to TRBJ2-3, with 8 bases lining up with TRBD2. The CDR3 length is 14 residues. Germline V lookup: CDR1 MNHEY, CDR2 SVGEGT. The CDR3 sequence: CDGSGVSITDTQYF. Here the CDR3 DNA reads TGTGACGGTAGCGGGGTGTCGATCACAGATACGCAGTATTTT.

A remark on this clonotype: A read error may account for a junction end that differs from germline. This chain joins TRBV24-1 and TRBJ2-2, with D perhaps TRBD2 (5 bases). The length of the CDR3 is 11 residues. The germline gives CDR1 KGHDR, CDR2 SFDVKD. CDR3 sequence: CATRHDGELFF. DNA of the CDR3: TGTGCCACCCGTCACGACGGGGAACTGTTTTTT.

Concerning this clonotype itself: One junction end does not reproduce the germline sequence, and a read error may be involved. Written as DNA, the CDR3 is TGTGTCAGCAGTTACCGGGAGTCTCCCGGGGAGCTGTTTTTT. Translated, it gives CVSSYRESPGELFF. The chain has TRBV6-5 and TRBJ2-2; tentatively, D is TRBD2 (6 bases). Germline CDR1 is MNHEY and CDR2 is SVGAGI. The CDR3 has 14 amino acids.

Note on this clonotype: The CDR3 does not close with the conserved phenylalanine or tryptophan, likely indicating a read error. The J gene is TRBJ1-1, the V gene TRBV6-2 or TRBV6-3, with D possibly matching TRBD1 (5 bases). The CDR3 is made up of 11 amino acids. The germline gives CDR1 MNHEY, CDR2 SVGEGT. The CDR3 here is CASSSAGQAFS. The CDR3 region has the DNA TGTGCTAGCAGTTCGGCAGGGCAGGCTTTCTCT.

The chain uses TRBV30 and TRBJ1-6; no firm D call. This CDR3 has 18 amino acids. Germline CDR1 and CDR2: GTSNPN and SVGIG (reference sequence). V dropped 2 bases and J dropped 10 bases, with 27 bases sitting between them. The CDR3 protein is CAWSPRPLAMGLASPLHF. CDR3 DNA: TGTGCCTGGAGTCCAAGGCCCCTCGCGATGGGGTTAGCGTCACCCCTCCACTTT.

As regards this clonotype: One end of the junction fails to match germline, which may point to a read error. The chain uses TRBV6-1 and TRBJ1-2; TRBD1 is a possible D gene (5 bases). CDR1 is MNHNS, CDR2 SASEGT, per germline. This CDR3 spans 13 amino acids. In DNA form, the CDR3 reads TGTACCAGCTGTGAAGATGGGGGATATGGCTACACCTTC. This gives the protein CTSCEDGGYGYTF.

A note on this clonotype: A read error may account for a junction end that differs from germline. The chain links TRBV29-1 to TRBJ2-1; 8 bases are shared with TRBD2. Per germline, CDR1 SQVTM and CDR2 ANQGSEA. The CDR3 runs 16 residues. CDR3 sequence (DNA): TGCAGCGTCGTCGGACTAGCAGGTCCGGCCTACTATGAGCAGTTCTTC. Encoded protein: CSVVGLAGPAYYEQFF.

As concerns this clonotype: The junction differs from germline at one of its ends, possibly a read error. V gene TRBV6-5 combines with J gene TRBJ2-2; TRBD2 agrees at 7 bases. The CDR3 runs 14 residues. Germline lookup yields CDR1 MNHEY and CDR2 SVGAGI. The CDR3 region is CATYSGLVTRDLFF. The CDR3 nucleotides read TGTGCCACTTACTCCGGACTAGTTACCAGGGACCTGTTTTTT.

The rearrangement links TRBV7-8 to TRBJ2-5; possibly TRBD1 for D (6 bases). The CDR3 totals 14 residues. V lost 5 bases and J 5 bases, leaving 15 bases between the germline ends. Germline V gives CDR1 SGHVS, CDR2 FQNEAQ. The CDR3 DNA sequence: TGTGCCAGCAGCAGTGATAGGGGGATTGAGACCCAGTACTTC. This translates into CASSSDRGIETQYF.

This clonotype was counted only a few times. Mismatch with germline at one junction end may stem from a read error. This chain uses TRBV12-3 or TRBV12-4 with TRBJ2-5, with D perhaps matching TRBD1 (6 bases). The CDR3 contains 14 residues. CDR3 DNA sequence: TGTACCAGCAGCCCAGGGGTGGTTCAAGAGATCCAGTACTTC. It codes for CTSSPGVVQEIQYF.

Turning to this clonotype: A much larger clone is a single base away; this may be a read error. This chain uses TRBV5-1 with TRBJ2-7; unclear D gene. The germline gives CDR1 SGHRS, CDR2 YFSETQ. V lost 4 bases and J lost 4, with 21 bases in between. The CDR3 is made up of 16 amino acids. The CDR3 DNA is TGCGCCAGCAGCCTTAACTCATGGTCTGTCTTGTACGAGCAGTACTTC. As protein: CASSLNSWSVLYEQYF.

In its sample, this clonotype was seen once. The rearrangement joins TRBV6-2 or TRBV6-3 to TRBJ2-4; 8 positions match TRBD2. CDR1 and CDR2 from the germline V gene are MNHEY and SVGEGT. The CDR3 has 14 residues. The CDR3 DNA sequence: TGTGACAGTAGTCGCCGGGGGGGCGAAAACATTCAGTACTTC. It yields the protein CDSSRRGGENIQYF.

The chain combines TRBV7-9 with TRBJ2-1; no firm D call. The CDR3 is made up of 12 amino acids. V lost 4 bases, J lost 12 bases, and 13 bases lay in between. Germline V gene sequence: CDR1 SEHNR, CDR2 FQNEAQ (reference sequence). CDR3 coding DNA: TGTGCCAGCAGCTCAGAGCGTGGTGGGCAGTTCTTC. It encodes CASSSERGGQFF.